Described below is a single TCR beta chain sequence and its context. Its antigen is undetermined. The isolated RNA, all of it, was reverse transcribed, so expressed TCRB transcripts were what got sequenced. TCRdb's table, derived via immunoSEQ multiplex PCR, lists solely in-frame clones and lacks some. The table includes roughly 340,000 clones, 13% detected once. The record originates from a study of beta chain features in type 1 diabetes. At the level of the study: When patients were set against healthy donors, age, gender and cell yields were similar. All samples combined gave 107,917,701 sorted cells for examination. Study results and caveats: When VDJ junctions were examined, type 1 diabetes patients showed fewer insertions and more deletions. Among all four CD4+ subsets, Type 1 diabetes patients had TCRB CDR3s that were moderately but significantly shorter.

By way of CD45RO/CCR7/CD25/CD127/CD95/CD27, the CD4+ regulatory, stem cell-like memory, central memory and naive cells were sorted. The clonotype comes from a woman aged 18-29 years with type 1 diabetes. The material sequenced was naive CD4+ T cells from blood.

The CDR3 nucleotides are TGTGCCAGCAGCTTGGGACATCGACTAGCGGGCAACAATGAGCAGTTCTTC. Its protein is CASSLGHRLAGNNEQFF. The J gene is TRBJ2-1, the V gene TRBV5-4; 10 bases align to TRBD2. The germline gives CDR1 SGHNT, CDR2 YYREEE (reference sequence). The CDR3 sequence is 17 residues long. V shed 0 bases, J shed 5 bases, and the junction held 8 bases outside the gene matches.